Listed below are T cell receptor beta chains from one sample, sequenced in a study of PD-L1 blockade in urothelial cancer. Produced via immunoSEQ multiplex PCR; TCRdb's table is partial and in-frame only. The top ten clones hold approximately 7.1% of a sample with approximately 79,000 clones, around four fifths of them seen once. The sequencing used PBMCs, collected around atezolizumab (anti-PD-L1) treatment. The receptors were sampled from a man aged 35-49 years with urothelial cancer. CDR3s include the opening cysteine and the closing phenylalanine or tryptophan. The D gene is left open where the match is weak. Expanded clones get a size class; other rows say once, few or many, or leave the size out.

V gene,clone size,J gene,D gene,CDR3 protein,CDR3 DNA
TRBV28,NA,TRBJ1-5,NA,CASRDNENQPQHF,TGTGCCAGCCGGGACAACGAAAATCAGCCCCAGCATTTT
TRBV4-1,NA,TRBJ2-4,NA,CASSQEDNLAKNIQYF,TGCGCCAGCAGCCAAGAGGACAACTTAGCCAAAAACATTCAGTACTTC
TRBV19,NA,TRBJ2-7,NA,CASSIGRRHYEQYF,TGTGCCAGTAGTATCGGTAGGAGGCACTACGAGCAGTACTTC
TRBV7-3,once,TRBJ2-1,TRBD2,CASSPSGLAEYNEQFF,TGTGCCAGCAGCCCGTCGGGACTAGCGGAATACAATGAGCAGTTCTTC
TRBV19,few,TRBJ1-2,TRBD1,CASSSDRGKLANYGYTF,TGTGCCAGTAGCTCCGACAGGGGAAAACTAGCTAACTATGGCTACACCTTC
TRBV6-5,NA,TRBJ2-1,NA,CASSLDSSSYNEQFF,TGTGCCAGCAGTCTTGACTCGAGCTCCTACAATGAGCAGTTCTTC
TRBV10-1,NA,TRBJ2-2,NA,CASSLIAGLNTGELFF,TGCGCCAGCAGTTTAATCGCGGGACTGAACACCGGGGAGCTGTTTTTT
TRBV5-6,NA,TRBJ1-1,NA,CASSTISSTEAFF,TGTGCCAGCAGCACCATCTCGAGCACTGAAGCTTTCTTT
TRBV9,NA,TRBJ2-3,NA,CASSVGRDIDF,TGTGCCAGCAGCGTAGGAAGGGACATTGATTTT
TRBV6-5,NA,TRBJ2-1,TRBD2,CASGGTSGNEQFF,TGTGCCAGCGGGGGGACTAGCGGCAATGAGCAGTTCTTC
TRBV18,NA,TRBJ2-5,TRBD1,CASSPPGTGVGKTQYF,TGTGCCAGCTCACCACCTGGGACAGGGGTGGGAAAGACCCAGTACTTC
TRBV28,NA,TRBJ2-1,NA,CASRPQGSSYNEQFF,TGTGCCAGCAGACCTCAGGGGAGCTCCTACAATGAGCAGTTCTTC
TRBV18,NA,TRBJ2-5,NA,CASSPRGDTQYF,TGTGCCAGCTCACCACGGGGGGACACCCAGTACTTC
TRBV18,NA,TRBJ1-5,NA,CASELAASGQPQHF,TGTGCCAGCGAACTAGCAGCGTCGGGCCAGCCCCAGCATTTT
TRBV7-9,NA,TRBJ1-1,TRBD1,CASSLGQGNTEAFF,TGTGCCAGCAGCTTGGGACAGGGGAACACTGAAGCTTTCTTT
TRBV7-2,NA,TRBJ2-3,NA,CASSPDSYTDTQYF,TGTGCCAGCAGCCCGGACAGCTACACAGATACGCAGTATTTT
TRBV18,NA,TRBJ2-1,NA,CASSPPQGGYNEQFF,TGTGCCAGCTCCCCGCCCCAGGGGGGATACAATGAGCAGTTCTTC
TRBV29-1,NA,TRBJ2-1,TRBD2,CSSYRLAGEQFF,TGCAGCTCTTACAGGCTAGCGGGTGAGCAGTTCTTC
TRBV30,NA,TRBJ1-4,NA,CAWMKATGITNEKLFF,TGTGCCTGGATGAAGGCAACAGGGATTACTAATGAAAAACTGTTTTTT
TRBV20-1,once,TRBJ1-1,TRBD1,CSADYRGNFF,TGCAGTGCTGACTACAGGGGGAATTTCTTT
TRBV7-6,NA,TRBJ2-3,NA,CASSLLLAPDTQYF,TGTGCCAGCAGCTTGCTCCTAGCCCCAGATACGCAGTATTTT
TRBV30,NA,TRBJ1-2,TRBD1,CAWFFGGQGVSNYGYTF,TGTGCCTGGTTTTTCGGAGGACAGGGAGTCTCTAACTATGGCTACACCTTC
TRBV9,few,TRBJ2-1,TRBD2,CASSPAAGVDNEQFF,TGTGCCAGCAGCCCGGCGGCGGGAGTGGACAATGAGCAGTTCTTC
TRBV30,NA,TRBJ2-5,NA,CAWSVDWQGQETQYF,TGTGCCTGGAGTGTAGATTGGCAGGGCCAAGAGACCCAGTACTTC
TRBV5-1,NA,TRBJ2-3,NA,CASSLASASTDTQYF,TGCGCCAGCAGCTTGGCAAGCGCTAGCACAGATACGCAGTATTTT
TRBV11-2,NA,TRBJ2-1,TRBD2,CASSFIAGGRGNEQFF,TGTGCCAGCAGCTTTATAGCGGGAGGCCGAGGCAATGAGCAGTTCTTC
TRBV19,NA,TRBJ2-2,TRBD1,CASSDRAGELFF,TGTGCCAGTAGTGACAGGGCCGGGGAGCTGTTTTTT
TRBV6-6,NA,TRBJ2-3,NA,CASRLARSRKDTQYF,TGTGCCAGCAGGCTAGCCCGATCCAGGAAGGATACGCAGTATTTT
TRBV7-6,NA,TRBJ2-7,TRBD1,CASSPGTGVGEQYF,TGTGCCAGCAGCCCCGGGACAGGGGTGGGCGAGCAGTACTTC
TRBV25-1,NA,TRBJ2-7,NA,CASSLRYEQYF,TGTGCCAGCAGTTTGCGTTACGAGCAGTACTTC
TRBV4-3,NA,TRBJ2-1,TRBD2,CASSQEASGIFEQFF,TGCGCCAGCAGCCAAGAGGCTAGCGGGATCTTTGAGCAGTTCTTC
TRBV7-3,NA,TRBJ1-1,NA,CASSRTGRNTEAFF,TGTGCCAGCAGCCGTACTGGGCGGAACACTGAAGCTTTCTTT
TRBV9,NA,TRBJ2-7,TRBD1,CASSVDRGKDEQYF,TGTGCCAGCAGCGTAGACAGGGGTAAAGACGAGCAGTACTTC
TRBV5-1,NA,TRBJ2-3,TRBD1,CASSAHTFDRGLHRTDTQYF,TGCGCCAGCAGCGCCCACACCTTTGACAGGGGGCTGCATCGCACAGATACGCAGTATTTT
TRBV6-5,NA,TRBJ1-1,NA,CASSSVEGRRAFF,TGTGCCAGCAGTTCCGTAGAAGGGAGACGGGCTTTCTTT
TRBV6-5,NA,TRBJ1-1,TRBD1,CASSPGQGNTEAFF,TGTGCCAGCAGTCCGGGACAGGGAAACACTGAAGCTTTCTTT
TRBV5-6,NA,TRBJ2-2,NA,CASSSSVGELFF,TGTGCCAGCAGCTCCTCGGTCGGGGAGCTGTTTTTT
TRBV2,few,TRBJ2-2,NA,CASRPRGSGELFF,TGTGCCAGCAGACCCAGAGGTTCCGGGGAGCTGTTTTTT
TRBV27,NA,TRBJ2-1,NA,CASSLGHEQFF,TGTGCCAGCAGTTTAGGCCATGAGCAGTTCTTC
TRBV2,once,TRBJ2-7,NA,CASSLGIMGPYEQYF,TGTGCCAGCAGTCTCGGGATCATGGGCCCCTACGAGCAGTACTTC
TRBV5-8,NA,TRBJ1-4,NA,CASSFGLEKLFF,TGTGCCAGCAGCTTTGGCCTTGAAAAACTGTTTTTT
TRBV5-6,NA,TRBJ1-1,NA,CASSFLTGTYTEAFF,TGTGCCAGCAGCTTCCTAACAGGGACCTACACTGAAGCTTTCTTT